The sequence of this T cell receptor (beta chain) was determined in a study of blood T cell repertoires in COVID-19 (dated by TCRdb to 2020 to 2022). Describing the broader study: Samples covering the acute and convalescent phases of COVID-19 were provided by collaborators in the United States, Italy and Spain. The prospective study material was composed of cDNA or gDNA derived from T cells, B-cell-depleted T cells, or PBMCs. The repertoires were made available in a free public database intended to serve as a resource for research on the immune response to SARS-CoV-2. The sample metadata nearly always contained a de-identified subject ID, COVID-19 status, age in years and sex. Deeply sampled blood TCRbeta repertoires from subjects exposed to, actively infected with, or recovered from COVID-19 were included in the dataset. Samples were obtained from the ongoing ImmuneRACE study (first 160 participants) and from about 1,300 subjects provided by 6 global collaborators. Where available, HLA class I and class II types were taken from metadata supplied by the sample provider and were not determined by assay-based typing.

On this clone itself: Its binding antigen is unknown. Base-call qualities are not available, and no considerably larger clone is one nucleotide away.

The immunoSEQ Assay, a bias-controlled multiplex PCR, was used to amplify TCRbeta CDR3 regions from genomic DNA. Processing in the source paper ran as follows. Within the assay, amplification of reference gene primers was used to estimate how many nucleated cells each sample contained. To quantify the absolute abundance of each unique TCRbeta CDR3 rearrangement, sequence reads were collapsed and filtered. Productive Simpson clonality was computed per sample as the square root of Simpson's diversity index over productive rearrangements. TCRdb holds this immuneACCESS table with in-frame rearrangements only. Some clones are missing; in checked studies, unresolved V genes explain under half, and the rest has no known cause. The V and J calls and clone size are taken from that table; D and trimming were inferred from the DNA. Across this sample there are under 200,000 clones, with 88% seen only once. Clones ranked in the top ten supply about 1.7% of the sample.

Overall results and qualifications from the work: The quantity of clinical and demographic metadata differed by source and by participant and was supplied without curation.

According to the germline V gene, CDR1 reads ENHRY and CDR2 reads SYGVKD. The CDR3 measures 12 amino acids from cysteine to phenylalanine. The retained sequence is limited to the CDR3, 36 bases, with the frame set at the first base. V is reduced by 2 bases and J by 8 bases, leaving a spacing of 9 bases between them. Each collaborating institution followed its own protocols to collect whole blood in K2EDTA tubes. For TCRbeta analysis, collaborators shipped samples as frozen whole blood, isolated PBMCs, or DNA extracted from either of those sample types. This TCR derives from a young man with active or convalescent COVID-19. The specimen sequenced was peripheral blood. This chain is built from TRBV10-3 and TRBJ1-1; a tentative D match to TRBD1 spans 6 bases. Read as DNA, the sequence is TGTGCCATCAGTGAGGGAGACAGGGAAGCTTTCTTT. Translated, this is CAISEGDREAFF.